This T cell receptor (beta chain) was profiled in a study of Ad26.COV2.S vaccination and SARS-CoV-2 variants. Method: immunoSEQ multiplex PCR; TCRdb's copy keeps in-frame clones and lacks some. Found here are roughly 380,000 clones, 70% to 90% of them singletons; the top ten hold 3.6%. This CDR3 is 12 amino acids long. V lost 8 bases and J 4 bases, leaving 12 bases between the germline ends. In germline, CDR1 is SGHRS, CDR2 YFSETQ. This clone has only one observation. The treatment is: 19 received Ad26.COV2.S at low or high dose, single or two shots; 5 received placebo; per-sample allocation not given. Collection of the samples took place on day 63 after the first injection of vaccine or placebo.

The chain combines TRBV5-1 with TRBJ2-5, with D perhaps matching TRBD1 (7 bases). The origin of this receptor is a person between 18 and 60 years old who received the Ad26.COV2.S COVID-19 vaccine or a placebo. The sequencing used peripheral blood, collected in a trial of Ad26.COV2.S vaccine versus placebo. CDR3 residues: CARGGGPETQYF. CDR3 coding DNA: TGCGCCAGAGGAGGGGGCCCAGAGACCCAGTACTTC.